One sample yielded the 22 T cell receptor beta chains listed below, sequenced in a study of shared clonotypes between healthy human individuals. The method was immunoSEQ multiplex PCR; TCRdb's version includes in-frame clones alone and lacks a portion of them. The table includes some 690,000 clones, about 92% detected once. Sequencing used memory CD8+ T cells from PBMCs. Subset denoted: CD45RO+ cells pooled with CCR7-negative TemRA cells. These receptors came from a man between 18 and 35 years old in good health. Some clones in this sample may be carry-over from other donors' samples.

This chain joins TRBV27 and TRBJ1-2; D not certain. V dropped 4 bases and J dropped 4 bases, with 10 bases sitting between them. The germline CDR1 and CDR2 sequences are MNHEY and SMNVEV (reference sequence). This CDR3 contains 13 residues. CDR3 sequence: CASSSTLGYGYTF. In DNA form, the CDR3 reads TGTGCCAGCAGTTCGACACTGGGCTATGGCTACACCTTC.

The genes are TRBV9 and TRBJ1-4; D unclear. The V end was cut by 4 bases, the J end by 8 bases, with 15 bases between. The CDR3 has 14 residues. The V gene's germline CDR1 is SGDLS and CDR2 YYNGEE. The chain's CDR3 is CASSSRVEREKLFF. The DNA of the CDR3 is TGTGCCAGCAGCTCCCGGGTCGAGAGGGAAAAACTGTTTTTT.

CDR3 nucleotide sequence: TGTGCCAGCAGTCCGTTGACAGGTTTAGGACAGTACAATGAGCAGTTCTTC. Translating it yields CASSPLTGLGQYNEQFF. The chain combines TRBV27 with TRBJ2-1; D is perhaps TRBD1 (6 bases). Germline loops: CDR1 MNHEY, CDR2 SMNVEV (reference sequence). This CDR3 has 17 amino acids. V lost 5 bases, J lost 4 bases, and 21 bases lay in between.

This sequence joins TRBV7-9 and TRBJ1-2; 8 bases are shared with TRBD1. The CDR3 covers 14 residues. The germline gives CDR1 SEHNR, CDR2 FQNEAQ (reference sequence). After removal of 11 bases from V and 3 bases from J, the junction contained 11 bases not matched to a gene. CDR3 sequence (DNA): TGTGCCGGGAAGCCAGGGGGCGCTGACTATGGCTACACCTTC. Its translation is CAGKPGGADYGYTF.

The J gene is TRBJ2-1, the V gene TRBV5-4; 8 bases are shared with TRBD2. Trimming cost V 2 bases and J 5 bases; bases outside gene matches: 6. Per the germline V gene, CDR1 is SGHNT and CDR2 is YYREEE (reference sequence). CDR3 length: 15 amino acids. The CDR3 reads CASSFLREVNNEQFF. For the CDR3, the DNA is TGTGCCAGCAGCTTTTTGCGGGAGGTCAACAATGAGCAGTTCTTC.

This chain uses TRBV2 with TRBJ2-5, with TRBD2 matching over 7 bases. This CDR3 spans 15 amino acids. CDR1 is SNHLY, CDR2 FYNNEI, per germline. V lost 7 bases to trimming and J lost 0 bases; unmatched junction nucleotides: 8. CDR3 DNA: TGTGCCAGCACCGCAAGACTAGCCGACCAAGAGACCCAGTACTTC. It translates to CASTARLADQETQYF.

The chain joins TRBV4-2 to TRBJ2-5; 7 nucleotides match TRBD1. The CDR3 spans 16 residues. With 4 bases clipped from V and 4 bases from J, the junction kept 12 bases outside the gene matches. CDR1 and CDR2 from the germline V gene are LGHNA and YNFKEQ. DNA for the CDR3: TGTGCCAGCAGCCCAGGGTCCGAGACAGGGTTAGAGACCCAGTACTTC. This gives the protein CASSPGSETGLETQYF.

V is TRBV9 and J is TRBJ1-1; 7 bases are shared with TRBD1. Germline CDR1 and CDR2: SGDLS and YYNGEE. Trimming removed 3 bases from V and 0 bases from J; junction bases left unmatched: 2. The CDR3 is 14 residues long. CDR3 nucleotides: TGTGCCAGCAGCGCCGGGACAGTGAACACTGAAGCTTTCTTT. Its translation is CASSAGTVNTEAFF.

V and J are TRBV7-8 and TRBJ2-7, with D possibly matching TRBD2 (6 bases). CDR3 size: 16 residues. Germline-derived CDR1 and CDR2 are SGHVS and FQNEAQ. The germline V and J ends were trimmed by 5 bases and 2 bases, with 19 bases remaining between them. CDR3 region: CASSEGLVADPYEQYF. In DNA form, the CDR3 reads TGTGCCAGCAGCGAGGGTTTGGTAGCGGATCCCTACGAGCAGTACTTC.

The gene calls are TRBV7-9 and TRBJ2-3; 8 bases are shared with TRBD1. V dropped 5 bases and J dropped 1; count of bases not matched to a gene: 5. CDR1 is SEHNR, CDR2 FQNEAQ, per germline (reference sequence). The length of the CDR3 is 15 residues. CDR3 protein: CASSPGQGGTDTQYF. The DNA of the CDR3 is TGTGCCAGCAGCCCAGGACAGGGAGGCACAGATACGCAGTATTTT.

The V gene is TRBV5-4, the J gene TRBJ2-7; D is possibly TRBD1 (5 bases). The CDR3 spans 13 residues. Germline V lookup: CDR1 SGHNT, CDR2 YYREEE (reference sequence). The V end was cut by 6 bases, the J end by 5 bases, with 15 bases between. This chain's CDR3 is CASNGHKANEQYF. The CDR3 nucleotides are TGTGCCAGCAACGGACACAAGGCGAACGAGCAGTACTTC.

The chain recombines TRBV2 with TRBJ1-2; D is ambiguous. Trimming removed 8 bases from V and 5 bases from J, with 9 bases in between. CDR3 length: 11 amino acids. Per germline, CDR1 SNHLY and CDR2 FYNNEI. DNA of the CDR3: TGTGCCAGCTTAAACCCTTATGGCTACACCTTC. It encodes CASLNPYGYTF.

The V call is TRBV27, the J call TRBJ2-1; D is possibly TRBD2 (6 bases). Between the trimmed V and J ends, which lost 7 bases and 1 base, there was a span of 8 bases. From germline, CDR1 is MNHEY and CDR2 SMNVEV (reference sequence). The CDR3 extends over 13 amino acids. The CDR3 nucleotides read TGTGCCAGCAAGGAGGGGTCCTACAATGAGCAGTTCTTC. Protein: CASKEGSYNEQFF.

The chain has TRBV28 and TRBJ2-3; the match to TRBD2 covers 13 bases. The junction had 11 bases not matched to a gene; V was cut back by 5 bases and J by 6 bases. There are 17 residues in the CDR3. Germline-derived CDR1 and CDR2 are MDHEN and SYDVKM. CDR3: CASSPVWTSGRGDTQYF. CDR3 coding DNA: TGTGCCAGCAGTCCCGTCTGGACTAGCGGGAGAGGGGATACGCAGTATTTT.

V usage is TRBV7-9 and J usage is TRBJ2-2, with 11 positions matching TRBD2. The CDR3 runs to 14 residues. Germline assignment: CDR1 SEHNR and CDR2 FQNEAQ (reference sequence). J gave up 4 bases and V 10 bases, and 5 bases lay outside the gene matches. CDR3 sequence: CATPGLAVTGELFF. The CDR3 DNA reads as TGTGCCACCCCGGGACTAGCGGTCACCGGGGAGCTGTTTTTT.

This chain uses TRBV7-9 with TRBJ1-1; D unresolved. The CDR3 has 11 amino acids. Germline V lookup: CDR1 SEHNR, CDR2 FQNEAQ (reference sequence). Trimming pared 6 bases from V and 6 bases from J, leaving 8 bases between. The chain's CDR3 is CASRALAEAFF. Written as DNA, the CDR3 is TGTGCCAGCAGGGCCTTAGCTGAAGCTTTCTTT.

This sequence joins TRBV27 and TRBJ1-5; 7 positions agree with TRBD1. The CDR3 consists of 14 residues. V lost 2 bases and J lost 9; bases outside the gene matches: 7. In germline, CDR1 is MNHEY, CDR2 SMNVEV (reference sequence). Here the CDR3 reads CASSLDRALRPQHF. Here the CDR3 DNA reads TGTGCCAGCAGTTTAGACAGGGCCTTGCGGCCCCAGCATTTT.

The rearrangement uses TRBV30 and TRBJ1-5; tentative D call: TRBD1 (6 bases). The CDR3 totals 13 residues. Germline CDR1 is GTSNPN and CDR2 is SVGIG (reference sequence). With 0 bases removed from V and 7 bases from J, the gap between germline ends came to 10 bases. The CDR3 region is CAWSVGGRQPQHF. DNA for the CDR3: TGTGCCTGGAGTGTGGGGGGCCGGCAGCCCCAGCATTTT.

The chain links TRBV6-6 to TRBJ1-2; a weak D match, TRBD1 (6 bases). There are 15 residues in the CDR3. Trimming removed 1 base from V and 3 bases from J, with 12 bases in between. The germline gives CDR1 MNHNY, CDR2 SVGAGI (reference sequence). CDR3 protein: CASSYWGAQDYGYTF. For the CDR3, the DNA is TGTGCCAGCAGTTACTGGGGGGCGCAAGACTATGGCTACACCTTC.

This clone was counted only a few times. The CDR3 nucleotides read TGTGCCAGCAGTCCTAGTGGTGGCAGCAGGAGCTATGGCTACACCTTC. Amino acid sequence: CASSPSGGSRSYGYTF. The J gene is TRBJ1-2, the V gene TRBV28; no clear D gene. CDR1 MDHEN and CDR2 SYDVKM come from the germline V gene. The CDR3 has 16 amino acids. V lost 5 bases and J lost 4, with 20 bases in between.

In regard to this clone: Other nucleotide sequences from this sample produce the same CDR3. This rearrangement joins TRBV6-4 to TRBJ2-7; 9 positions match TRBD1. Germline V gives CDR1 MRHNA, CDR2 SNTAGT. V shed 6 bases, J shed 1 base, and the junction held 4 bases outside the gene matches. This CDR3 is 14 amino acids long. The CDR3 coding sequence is TGTGCCAGCAGCCCGACAGGGGGGTCCTACGAGCAGTACTTC. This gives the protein CASSPTGGSYEQYF.

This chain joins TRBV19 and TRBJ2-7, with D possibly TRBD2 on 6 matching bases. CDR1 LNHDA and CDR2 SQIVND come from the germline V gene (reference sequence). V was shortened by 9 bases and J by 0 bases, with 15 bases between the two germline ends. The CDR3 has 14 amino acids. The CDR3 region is CASSLAEGSYEQYF. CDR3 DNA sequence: TGTGCCAGCAGTTTAGCGGAAGGCTCCTACGAGCAGTACTTC. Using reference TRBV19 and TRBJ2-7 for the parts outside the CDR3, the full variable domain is DGGITQSPKYLFRKEGQNVTLSCEQNLNHDAMYWYRQDPGQGLRLIYYSQIVNDFQKGDIAEGYSVSREKKESFPLTVTSAQKNPTAFYLCASSLAEGSYEQYFGPGTRLTVT.